A single sample is the source of the 4 T cell receptor beta chains below, sequenced in a study of T cell repertoires in cytomegalovirus infection. For these TCRs, the target antigens are not known. TCRdb itself ran the reads through MiXCR, one entry per CDR3 protein. The repertoire holds approximately 310,000 distinct CDR3 sequences, approximately 25% seen once, with 13% in the top ten. The sequencing used cultured PBMCs, collected from culture after CMV antigen stimulation. The receptor set was obtained from a human donor in good health (CMV status not recorded). Some clones in this sample may be carry-over from other donors' samples.

This clonotype was seen a few times. The V gene is TRBV12-3 or TRBV12-4, the J gene TRBJ1-1; the D is unclear. V was clipped by 3 bases and J by 4 bases, with 6 bases between them. The length of the CDR3 is 12 residues. In DNA, the CDR3 is TGTGCCAGCAGTTTCAGAAGCACTGAAGCTTTCTTT. Protein product: CASSFRSTEAFF.

This clonotype was seen only a few times. The chain couples TRBV7-8 to TRBJ2-1; D may be TRBD2 (5 bases). Germline CDR1 and CDR2: SGHVS and FQNEAQ. Trimming stripped 5 bases from V and 4 bases from J, with 12 bases between. The CDR3 is 14 residues long. The CDR3 here is CASSLRPGYNEQFF. As DNA, the CDR3 is TGTGCCAGCAGCCTGAGACCGGGGTACAATGAGCAGTTCTTC.

The V and J genes are TRBV10-3 and TRBJ2-7; a possible D gene is TRBD2 (6 bases). This CDR3 comprises 12 residues. V shed 6 bases and J shed 1 base, with 7 bases lying between them. CDR1 ENHRY and CDR2 SYGVKD come from the germline V gene. The CDR3 DNA follows: TGTGCCATCAGGGAGGGATCCTACGAGCAGTACTTC. As protein: CAIREGSYEQYF.

This clonotype was picked up a small number of times. The V gene is TRBV19, the J gene TRBJ1-5; D is unclear. The length of the CDR3 is 15 residues. Germline V gene lookup returns CDR1 LNHDA and CDR2 SQIVND (reference sequence). Trimming cost V 4 bases and J 4 bases, with 14 bases left between them. The CDR3 here is CASSNPRRGNQPQHF. Here the CDR3 DNA reads TGTGCCAGTAGTAATCCCCGGCGGGGTAATCAGCCCCAGCATTTT.